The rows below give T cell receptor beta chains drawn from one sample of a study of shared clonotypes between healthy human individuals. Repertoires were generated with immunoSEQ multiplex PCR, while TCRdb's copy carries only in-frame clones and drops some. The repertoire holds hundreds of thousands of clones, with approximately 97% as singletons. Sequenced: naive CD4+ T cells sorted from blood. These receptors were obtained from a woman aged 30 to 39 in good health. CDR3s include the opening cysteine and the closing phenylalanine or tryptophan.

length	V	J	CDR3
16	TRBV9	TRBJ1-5	CASSVGAGPLGEPQHF
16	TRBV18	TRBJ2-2	CASSAGTPVGSWELFF
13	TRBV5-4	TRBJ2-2	CASGGQNTGELFF
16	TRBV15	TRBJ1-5	CATSTKQGYSNQPQHF
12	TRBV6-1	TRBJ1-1	CASTSHVTEAFF
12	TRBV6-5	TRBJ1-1	CASTGMNTEAFF
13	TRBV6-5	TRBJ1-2	CASSYVPNYGYTF
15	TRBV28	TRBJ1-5	CASRLLGQGNQPQHF
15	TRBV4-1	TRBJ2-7	CASSQEAGMMYEQYF
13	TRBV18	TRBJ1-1	CASSQGLHTEAFF
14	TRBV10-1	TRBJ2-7	CARLKVGNSYEQYF
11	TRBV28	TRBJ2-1	CASSSYNEQFF
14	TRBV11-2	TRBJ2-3	CASSLGGGTDTQYF
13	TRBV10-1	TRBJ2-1	CASSDGQYNEQFF
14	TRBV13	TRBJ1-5	CASSHGQANQPQHF
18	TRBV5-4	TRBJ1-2	CASSLEGTGGFGGYGYTF
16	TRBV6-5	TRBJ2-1	CASSYSPGAGDNEQFF
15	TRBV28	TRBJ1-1	CASSLWGSGNILAFF
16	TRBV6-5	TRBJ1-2	CASSYTSPGGGYGYTF
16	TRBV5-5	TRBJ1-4	CASSLAEGFLNEKLFF
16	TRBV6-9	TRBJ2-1	CASSQDSGSSYNEQFF
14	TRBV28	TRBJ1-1	CASSLPAEAAEAFF
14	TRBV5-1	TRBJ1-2	CASSVAPDRSGYTF
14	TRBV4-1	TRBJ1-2	CASSQDTGYYGYTF
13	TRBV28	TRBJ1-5	CASRQVGGQPQHF
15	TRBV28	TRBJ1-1	CASSLGWTGTGEAFF
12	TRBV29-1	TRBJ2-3	CSVDPSTDTQYF
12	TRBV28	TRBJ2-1	CAAMAKYNEQFF
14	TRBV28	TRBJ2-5	CASSRTSGGETQYF
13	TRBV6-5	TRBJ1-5	CASSGLGGQPQHF
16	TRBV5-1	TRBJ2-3	CASSPRLAGGGDTQYF
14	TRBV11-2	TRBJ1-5	CASSLGGFDQPQHF
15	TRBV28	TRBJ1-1	CASSTAGTGRTEAFF
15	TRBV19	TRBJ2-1	CASSNPQSGRREQFF
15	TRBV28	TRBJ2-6	CASSLAGSGANVLTF